This paragraph reports one T cell receptor (beta chain). Its specificity is not known. This sample is part of a study of shared clonotypes between healthy human individuals. Study details: A couple of female and three male donors aged 18 to 49 were enrolled.

Some clones are missing from TCRdb's copy, which holds only in-frame ones; the method was immunoSEQ multiplex PCR. The data hold hundreds of thousands of clones, with roughly 96% observed a single time. Study results and limitations: Around 5% of naive CD4 clonotypes were shared across four donors.

V gave up 2 bases and J gave up 2 bases, with 10 bases separating them. There are 14 residues in the CDR3. The germline V gene has CDR1 SGHDT and CDR2 YYEEEE. CD8 cells classed as naive were CD45RO-negative and positively selected for CCR7, excluding terminally differentiated effector memory CD45RA+ cells. Adult Caucasians living in Nashville, Tennessee made up all of the donors. The genes are TRBV5-6 and TRBJ1-1; D ambiguous. This TCR was recovered from a woman aged 25 to 39 in good health. Sequenced: naive CD8+ T cells sorted from blood. The CDR3 DNA follows: TGTGCCAGCAGCTTCGGACGGTTCAACACTGAAGCTTTCTTT. It is translated as CASSFGRFNTEAFF.